This entry features one T cell receptor beta chain sequence. This specimen comes from a study of blood T cell repertoires in COVID-19. On the study more broadly: T cells, B-cell-depleted T cells, or PBMCs provided the cDNA or gDNA that served as material.

Repertoires were generated with immunoSEQ multiplex PCR, while TCRdb's copy carries only in-frame clones and drops some. The sample has roughly 380,000 clones, approximately 89% seen once. Germline lookup yields CDR1 MNHNS and CDR2 SASEGT. The CDR3 contains 16 residues. Trimming took off 1 base at V and 0 bases at J, with 10 bases between the two ends. The rearrangement links TRBV6-1 to TRBJ2-1; no reliable D call. The source material was peripheral blood. The receptor's source is a woman aged 60-70 years with COVID-19, enrolled during active disease. The CDR3 bases are TGTGCCAGCAGTGAAGTAGGCGGAAGCTCCTACAATGAGCAGTTCTTC. Its translation: CASSEVGGSSYNEQFF.